Listed below are T cell receptor beta chains from one sample, sequenced in a study of beta chain features in type 1 diabetes. Measured with immunoSEQ multiplex PCR; TCRdb has only the in-frame clones, and not every one. The sample gives roughly 300,000 clones, around 9.7% of which show up once; over 0.95% is in the top ten. Sequenced: central memory CD4+ T cells from blood. The receptors here all came from a young man with type 1 diabetes. CDR3s include the opening cysteine and the closing phenylalanine or tryptophan. The order of the fields is V gene, J gene, D gene, clone size, CDR3 protein, CDR3 DNA. The D gene is left open where the match is weak. Not every row has a clone size; where given, it reads once, few, many or a size class.

V gene: TRBV5-1; J gene: TRBJ1-3; D gene: TRBD1; clone size: NA; CDR3 protein: CASSLGGTGSGNTIYF; CDR3 DNA: TGCGCCAGCAGCTTGGGAGGGACAGGCTCTGGAAACACCATATATTTT
V gene: TRBV2; J gene: TRBJ2-3; D gene: NA; clone size: few; CDR3 protein: CASSEGWGDTQYF; CDR3 DNA: TGTGCCAGCAGCGAGGGTTGGGGAGATACGCAGTATTTT
V gene: TRBV30; J gene: TRBJ1-5; D gene: NA; clone size: NA; CDR3 protein: CAWAGGGNQPQHF; CDR3 DNA: TGTGCCTGGGCGGGGGGAGGCAATCAGCCCCAGCATTTT
V gene: TRBV28; J gene: TRBJ2-1; D gene: TRBD2; clone size: few; CDR3 protein: CASTTSGGVYNEQFF; CDR3 DNA: TGTGCCAGCACCACTAGCGGGGGGGTTTACAATGAGCAGTTCTTC
V gene: TRBV14; J gene: TRBJ2-3; D gene: NA; clone size: few; CDR3 protein: CASSQGATTRKYF; CDR3 DNA: TGTGCCAGCAGCCAAGGGGCGACGACTAGGAAGTATTTT
V gene: TRBV25-1; J gene: TRBJ2-7; D gene: NA; clone size: many; CDR3 protein: CASSGGGGFAYEQYF; CDR3 DNA: TGTGCCAGCAGTGGGGGCGGAGGGTTCGCCTACGAGCAGTACTTC
V gene: TRBV9; J gene: TRBJ2-3; D gene: NA; clone size: few; CDR3 protein: CASSVGARGTDTQYF; CDR3 DNA: TGTGCCAGCAGCGTAGGCGCCAGGGGCACAGATACGCAGTATTTT
V gene: TRBV11-2; J gene: TRBJ1-1; D gene: NA; clone size: few; CDR3 protein: CASSSHDGTEAFF; CDR3 DNA: TGTGCCAGCAGCTCCCACGACGGCACTGAAGCTTTCTTT
V gene: TRBV29-1; J gene: TRBJ2-3; D gene: NA; clone size: few; CDR3 protein: CSARMAGRTDTQYF; CDR3 DNA: TGCAGCGCCCGAATGGCGGGGCGCACAGATACGCAGTATTTT
V gene: TRBV29-1; J gene: TRBJ2-5; D gene: TRBD2; clone size: few; CDR3 protein: CSGRAGIETQYF; CDR3 DNA: TGCAGCGGCCGAGCGGGGATAGAGACCCAGTACTTC
V gene: TRBV27; J gene: TRBJ1-6; D gene: NA; clone size: NA; CDR3 protein: CASSWGEENSPLHF; CDR3 DNA: TGTGCCAGCAGTTGGGGAGAAGAGAATTCACCCCTCCACTTT
V gene: TRBV5-6; J gene: TRBJ2-3; D gene: TRBD2; clone size: NA; CDR3 protein: CASSLIMGLAGAPDTQYF; CDR3 DNA: TGTGCCAGCAGCTTGATTATGGGACTAGCGGGGGCTCCAGATACGCAGTATTTT
V gene: TRBV19; J gene: TRBJ2-5; D gene: TRBD2; clone size: NA; CDR3 protein: CASSIRTSGHRETQYF; CDR3 DNA: TGTGCCAGTAGTATCAGAACTAGCGGGCATCGGGAGACCCAGTACTTC
V gene: TRBV5-1; J gene: TRBJ2-7; D gene: NA; clone size: NA; CDR3 protein: CASSPGIRTDASYEQYF; CDR3 DNA: TGCGCCAGCAGCCCCGGGATCCGGACCGATGCCTCCTACGAGCAGTACTTC
V gene: TRBV27; J gene: TRBJ1-5; D gene: NA; clone size: NA; CDR3 protein: CASSKDRNQPQHF; CDR3 DNA: TGTGCCAGCAGCAAGGACCGTAATCAGCCCCAGCATTTT
V gene: TRBV27; J gene: TRBJ2-3; D gene: NA; clone size: few; CDR3 protein: CASSLSGRLGDTQYF; CDR3 DNA: TGTGCCAGCAGTTTATCGGGGCGGTTGGGGGATACGCAGTATTTT
V gene: TRBV7-9; J gene: TRBJ2-2; D gene: NA; clone size: NA; CDR3 protein: CATRGEGGELFF; CDR3 DNA: TGTGCCACCAGGGGGGAAGGCGGGGAGCTGTTTTTT
V gene: TRBV13; J gene: TRBJ2-5; D gene: TRBD1; clone size: few; CDR3 protein: CASSGGQGGQETQYF; CDR3 DNA: TGTGCCAGCAGCGGGGGACAGGGTGGGCAAGAGACCCAGTACTTC
V gene: TRBV7-9; J gene: TRBJ2-1; D gene: NA; clone size: NA; CDR3 protein: CASARGANNEQFF; CDR3 DNA: TGTGCCAGTGCGAGAGGGGCGAACAATGAGCAGTTCTTC
V gene: TRBV14; J gene: TRBJ2-1; D gene: TRBD2; clone size: many; CDR3 protein: CASSQSRAGGYFHEQFF; CDR3 DNA: TGTGCCAGCAGCCAAAGCAGAGCGGGGGGGTATTTTCATGAGCAGTTCTTC
V gene: TRBV5-6; J gene: TRBJ1-6; D gene: NA; clone size: NA; CDR3 protein: CASSPVGGNSPLHF; CDR3 DNA: TGTGCCAGCAGCCCGGTGGGGGGAAATTCACCCCTCCACTTT
V gene: TRBV7-2; J gene: TRBJ2-7; D gene: NA; clone size: NA; CDR3 protein: CASSLGLPGHSYEQYF; CDR3 DNA: TGTGCCAGCAGCTTAGGCCTACCAGGGCACAGCTACGAGCAGTACTTC
V gene: TRBV2; J gene: TRBJ2-7; D gene: TRBD1; clone size: NA; CDR3 protein: CASTGLGLGTEKQYF; CDR3 DNA: TGTGCCAGCACTGGGTTGGGCCTCGGGACAGAGAAGCAGTACTTC
V gene: TRBV7-9; J gene: TRBJ1-1; D gene: NA; clone size: NA; CDR3 protein: CASSELSTSEAFF; CDR3 DNA: TGTGCCAGCAGCGAATTATCAACCTCTGAAGCTTTCTTT
V gene: TRBV7-2; J gene: TRBJ2-5; D gene: NA; clone size: NA; CDR3 protein: CASSLDDTETQYF; CDR3 DNA: TGTGCCAGCAGCTTAGATGATACAGAGACCCAGTACTTC
V gene: TRBV11-2; J gene: TRBJ1-1; D gene: NA; clone size: few; CDR3 protein: CASSFAGSMNTEAFF; CDR3 DNA: TGTGCCAGCAGCTTTGCAGGCAGCATGAACACTGAAGCTTTCTTT
V gene: TRBV7-2; J gene: TRBJ2-1; D gene: TRBD2; clone size: NA; CDR3 protein: CASSPWSGASEQFF; CDR3 DNA: TGTGCCAGCAGCCCGTGGAGCGGGGCGAGTGAGCAGTTCTTC
V gene: TRBV7-9; J gene: TRBJ2-3; D gene: NA; clone size: few; CDR3 protein: CASSRGHFTDTQYF; CDR3 DNA: TGTGCCAGCAGCAGGGGACACTTCACAGATACGCAGTATTTT
V gene: TRBV29-1; J gene: TRBJ2-2; D gene: NA; clone size: NA; CDR3 protein: CSVEGGQGSTGELFF; CDR3 DNA: TGCAGCGTTGAAGGGGGGCAGGGCTCCACCGGGGAGCTGTTTTTT
V gene: TRBV9; J gene: TRBJ1-3; D gene: NA; clone size: NA; CDR3 protein: CASSVGVAPRSGNTIYF; CDR3 DNA: TGTGCCAGCAGCGTGGGAGTAGCCCCGCGCTCTGGAAACACCATATATTTT
V gene: TRBV28; J gene: TRBJ1-1; D gene: NA; clone size: few; CDR3 protein: CASRLGSRLNTEAFF; CDR3 DNA: TGTGCCAGCAGACTCGGGAGCCGATTGAACACTGAAGCTTTCTTT
V gene: TRBV7-2; J gene: TRBJ2-5; D gene: TRBD2; clone size: few; CDR3 protein: CASSAGGTGVTQYF; CDR3 DNA: TGTGCCAGCAGCGCGGGGGGGACTGGCGTGACCCAGTACTTC
V gene: TRBV11-1; J gene: TRBJ1-4; D gene: NA; clone size: NA; CDR3 protein: CASSLLLRREKLFF; CDR3 DNA: TGTGCCAGCAGCTTACTTCTACGCCGCGAAAAACTGTTTTTT
V gene: TRBV7-6; J gene: TRBJ2-1; D gene: NA; clone size: NA; CDR3 protein: CASSLDGRGEQFF; CDR3 DNA: TGTGCCAGCAGCTTAGACGGGCGGGGAGAGCAGTTCTTC
V gene: TRBV30; J gene: TRBJ2-1; D gene: NA; clone size: few; CDR3 protein: CAWSYGNEQFF; CDR3 DNA: TGTGCCTGGAGTTATGGGAATGAGCAGTTCTTC
V gene: TRBV4-3; J gene: TRBJ1-1; D gene: NA; clone size: NA; CDR3 protein: CASSPRVVATEAFF; CDR3 DNA: TGCGCCAGCAGCCCCAGGGTAGTAGCCACTGAAGCTTTCTTT
V gene: TRBV2; J gene: TRBJ2-7; D gene: NA; clone size: NA; CDR3 protein: CASSVTGKIAYEQYF; CDR3 DNA: TGTGCCAGCAGTGTCACCGGGAAAATCGCCTACGAGCAGTACTTC
V gene: TRBV7-8; J gene: TRBJ1-1; D gene: NA; clone size: few; CDR3 protein: CASTVGRVNTEAFF; CDR3 DNA: TGTGCCAGCACCGTGGGCCGGGTGAACACTGAAGCTTTCTTT
V gene: TRBV4-3; J gene: TRBJ1-6; D gene: NA; clone size: NA; CDR3 protein: CASSQGRKQNNSPLHF; CDR3 DNA: TGCGCCAGCAGCCAAGGGCGGAAACAGAATAATTCACCCCTCCACTTT
V gene: TRBV7-6; J gene: TRBJ2-5; D gene: NA; clone size: NA; CDR3 protein: CASSLAQAAQETQYF; CDR3 DNA: TGTGCCAGCAGCTTAGCGCAAGCAGCTCAAGAGACCCAGTACTTC
V gene: TRBV7-2; J gene: TRBJ2-7; D gene: NA; clone size: NA; CDR3 protein: CASSTGTQIYEQYF; CDR3 DNA: TGTGCCAGCAGCACTGGGACCCAGATTTACGAGCAGTACTTC
V gene: TRBV5-1; J gene: TRBJ2-3; D gene: NA; clone size: NA; CDR3 protein: CASSPLPGTGRDTQYF; CDR3 DNA: TGCGCCAGCAGCCCTCTCCCGGGGACCGGGCGAGATACGCAGTATTTT
V gene: TRBV29-1; J gene: TRBJ2-3; D gene: TRBD2; clone size: few; CDR3 protein: CSVAGLAQDFSTQYF; CDR3 DNA: TGCAGCGTCGCTGGACTAGCGCAGGATTTTAGTACGCAGTATTTT
V gene: TRBV12-5; J gene: TRBJ2-3; D gene: NA; clone size: few; CDR3 protein: CASGRTDTQYF; CDR3 DNA: TGTGCTAGTGGTAGAACAGATACGCAGTATTTT
V gene: TRBV19; J gene: TRBJ1-1; D gene: NA; clone size: few; CDR3 protein: CASSIEMNTEAFF; CDR3 DNA: TGTGCCAGTAGTATAGAGATGAACACTGAAGCTTTCTTT
V gene: TRBV30; J gene: TRBJ2-7; D gene: TRBD2; clone size: few; CDR3 protein: CAWNGISGGPSSYEQYF; CDR3 DNA: TGTGCCTGGAATGGTATTAGCGGGGGACCCAGCTCCTACGAGCAGTACTTC
V gene: TRBV10-3; J gene: TRBJ1-2; D gene: NA; clone size: many; CDR3 protein: CAISDRGGYTF; CDR3 DNA: TGTGCCATCAGTGACAGGGGTGGCTACACCTTC
V gene: TRBV4-1; J gene: TRBJ2-5; D gene: NA; clone size: few; CDR3 protein: CASSQEVTAQETQYF; CDR3 DNA: TGCGCCAGCAGCCAAGAAGTGACAGCCCAAGAGACCCAGTACTTC
V gene: TRBV28; J gene: TRBJ2-2; D gene: TRBD1; clone size: few; CDR3 protein: CASGVRDSYFNTGELFF; CDR3 DNA: TGTGCCAGCGGCGTACGGGACAGCTACTTTAACACCGGGGAGCTGTTTTTT
V gene: TRBV9; J gene: TRBJ1-2; D gene: NA; clone size: NA; CDR3 protein: CASSPLGSNYGYTF; CDR3 DNA: TGTGCCAGCAGCCCACTGGGCTCAAACTATGGCTACACCTTC
V gene: TRBV7-2; J gene: TRBJ2-5; D gene: TRBD2; clone size: few; CDR3 protein: CASSYTSGVLGETQYF; CDR3 DNA: TGTGCCAGCAGCTATACTAGCGGGGTTTTAGGCGAGACCCAGTACTTC
V gene: TRBV7-8; J gene: TRBJ2-7; D gene: NA; clone size: NA; CDR3 protein: CASRQVAGTAYEQYF; CDR3 DNA: TGTGCCAGCAGGCAGGTGGCAGGGACGGCTTACGAGCAGTACTTC
V gene: TRBV29-1; J gene: TRBJ2-5; D gene: NA; clone size: NA; CDR3 protein: CSVEVRETQYF; CDR3 DNA: TGCAGCGTTGAAGTCCGAGAGACCCAGTACTTC
V gene: TRBV21-1; J gene: TRBJ1-3; D gene: NA; clone size: many; CDR3 protein: CASSALYGSRAHSGNTIYF; CDR3 DNA: TGTGCCAGCAGCGCCCTGTACGGGTCGAGAGCTCACTCTGGAAACACCATATATTTT
V gene: TRBV18; J gene: TRBJ1-1; D gene: TRBD1; clone size: NA; CDR3 protein: CASSPLQGAETEAFF; CDR3 DNA: TGTGCCAGCTCACCTCTTCAGGGGGCGGAAACTGAAGCTTTCTTT